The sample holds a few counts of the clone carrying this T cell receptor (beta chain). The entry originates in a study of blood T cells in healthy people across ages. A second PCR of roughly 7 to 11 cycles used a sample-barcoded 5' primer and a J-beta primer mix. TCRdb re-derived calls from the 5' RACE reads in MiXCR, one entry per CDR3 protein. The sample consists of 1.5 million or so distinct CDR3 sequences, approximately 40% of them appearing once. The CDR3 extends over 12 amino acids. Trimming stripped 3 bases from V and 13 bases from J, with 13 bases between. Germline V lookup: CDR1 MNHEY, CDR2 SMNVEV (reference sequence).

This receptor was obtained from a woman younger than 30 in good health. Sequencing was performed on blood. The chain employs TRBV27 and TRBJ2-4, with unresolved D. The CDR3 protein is CASSFPLREQYF. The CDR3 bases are TGTGCCAGCAGTTTCCCTCTTCGAGAGCAGTACTTC.